The 19 T cell receptor beta chains in this list originate from one sample, sequenced in a study of cytomegalovirus exposure and HLA in healthy donors (dated by TCRdb to about 2017). Receptors were amplified or captured by the immunoSEQ multiplex PCR assay. For the multiplex PCR, a mixture combining 60 forward primers for TCR Vbeta segments and 13 reverse primers for TCR Jbeta segments was used. In TCRdb, the immuneACCESS table is reduced to in-frame sequences with V and J assigned. These tables do not hold every clone; where another copy was compared, an unresolved V gene accounts for under half, and the others remain unexplained. This sample is represented by about 140,000 clones; about 80% of them were singletons. The top ten clones comprise roughly 2.3% of the sample. Source material: PBMCs. The receptors stem from a man aged 30 to 39 in good health and CMV-seronegative.

The V call is TRBV27, the J call TRBJ2-5; 13 bases are a match to TRBD2. This CDR3 region has 15 residues. The junction had 6 bases not matched to a gene; V was cut back by 6 bases and J by 5 bases. Germline V gene sequence: CDR1 MNHEY, CDR2 SMNVEV (reference sequence). CDR3: CASSPGTSGKETQYF. DNA of the CDR3: TGTGCCAGCAGCCCAGGGACTAGCGGGAAGGAGACCCAGTACTTC.

The V and J genes are TRBV6-6 and TRBJ2-7; tentative D call: TRBD2 (5 bases). Germline V gene lookup returns CDR1 MNHNY and CDR2 SVGAGI (reference sequence). The CDR3 loop spans 15 amino acids. V lost 0 bases, J lost 4 bases, and 13 bases lay in between. CDR3 sequence (DNA): TGTGCCAGCAGTTACTCGGGCGGGCAGGCTTACGAGCAGTACTTC. Encoded protein: CASSYSGGQAYEQYF.

The V gene is TRBV7-9, the J gene TRBJ1-2, with 7 nucleotides matching TRBD1. CDR1 is SEHNR and CDR2 is FQNEAQ in the germline V gene (reference sequence). This CDR3 is built from 14 residues. The junction had 10 bases not matched to a gene; V was cut back by 5 bases and J by 7 bases. Written as DNA, the CDR3 is TGTGCCAGCAGCCCAGACGGGACAGCCCTTGGCTACACCTTC. Protein: CASSPDGTALGYTF.

V and J are TRBV13 and TRBJ2-7; 7 positions agree with TRBD2. The trim removed 3 bases at V and 0 bases at J, leaving 2 bases unmatched. The CDR3 contains 14 residues. From germline, CDR1 is PRHDT and CDR2 FYEKMQ (reference sequence). DNA for the CDR3: TGTGCCAGCAGCTTGGGGACTATCTCCTACGAGCAGTACTTC. Residues: CASSLGTISYEQYF.

The gene calls are TRBV15 and TRBJ1-3; D call uncertain. V lost 5 bases, J lost 5 bases, and 4 bases lay in between. This CDR3 is 11 amino acids long. Germline loops: CDR1 LNHNV, CDR2 YYDKDF (reference sequence). The CDR3 here is CATSVRNTIYF. The CDR3 DNA sequence: TGTGCCACCAGCGTCAGAAACACCATATATTTT.

The J gene is TRBJ1-1, the V gene TRBV5-4; the match to TRBD1 covers 8 bases. CDR3 size: 14 residues. CDR1 SGHNT and CDR2 YYREEE come from the germline V gene (reference sequence). The V gene end was trimmed by 3 bases and the J gene end by 3 bases; junction bases not matched to a gene: 4. The CDR3 protein is CASSSGQGDTEAFF. The CDR3 coding sequence is TGTGCCAGCAGCTCCGGACAGGGAGACACTGAAGCTTTCTTT.

This clone has just a few counts. V gene TRBV5-4 combines with J gene TRBJ2-7, with D hard to call. The CDR3 is 14 amino acids. Germline CDR1 SGHNT, CDR2 YYREEE (reference sequence). V lost 0 bases to trimming and J lost 2 bases, with 9 bases between them. The CDR3 bases are TGTGCCAGCAGCTTGGAAGCATCCCCCTACGAGCAGTACTTC. This sequence encodes CASSLEASPYEQYF.

The chain links TRBV6-1 to TRBJ1-2; D may be TRBD1 (6 bases). Germline CDR1 reads MNHNS; CDR2 reads SASEGT. Trimming stripped 1 base from V and 5 bases from J, with 11 bases between. CDR3 length: 14 residues. The CDR3 loop reads CASSEGDRPYGYTF. The CDR3, as DNA: TGTGCCAGCAGTGAAGGTGACAGGCCTTATGGCTACACCTTC.

The sample holds one count of this clone. The chain has TRBV5-6 and TRBJ2-7; 10 bases align to TRBD2. The CDR3 covers 15 residues. Germline assignment: CDR1 SGHDT and CDR2 YYEEEE. V was pared by 3 bases and J by 2 bases, with 5 bases of the junction left unmatched. CDR3 nucleotides: TGTGCCAGCAGCTCACTAGCGGGATTAGCCTACGAGCAGTACTTC. Protein sequence: CASSSLAGLAYEQYF. The full variable domain, its missing parts supplied by reference TRBV5-6 and TRBJ2-7, is DAGVTQSPTHLIKTRGQQVTLRCSPKSGHDTVSWYQQALGQGPQFIFQYYEEEERQRGNFPDRFSGHQFPNYSSELNVNALLLGDSALYLCASSSLAGLAYEQYFGPGTRLTVT.

The chain couples TRBV7-8 to TRBJ2-5; no reliable D call. The J call could be wrong; TRBJ2-7 is a better fit for the DNA end. The CDR3 length is 12 residues. CDR1 and CDR2 from the germline V gene are SGHVS and FQNEAQ. The CDR3 protein is CASSASHYEQYF. The CDR3 nucleotides are TGTGCCAGCAGCGCCTCTCACTACGAGCAGTACTTC.

The V call is TRBV2, the J call TRBJ1-5; TRBD1 might be the D (5 bases). Germline CDR1 reads SNHLY; CDR2 reads FYNNEI. V lost 1 base and J lost 6, with 16 bases in between. CDR3 length: 16 residues. CDR3 in amino acids: CASSEGGGGEAQPQHF. The CDR3 bases are TGTGCCAGCAGTGAAGGTGGGGGGGGAGAGGCTCAGCCCCAGCATTTT.

This clone appeared once. The chain uses TRBV19 and TRBJ1-2, with TRBD1 matching 9 bases. The CDR3 is made up of 15 amino acids. V was pared by 4 bases and J by 8 bases, with 11 bases of the junction left unmatched. Germline lookup yields CDR1 LNHDA and CDR2 SQIVND (reference sequence). The CDR3 loop reads CASSTATGGLPGYTF. The CDR3 bases are TGTGCCAGTAGTACCGCGACAGGGGGACTACCCGGCTACACCTTC.

The CDR3 spells CASSLDSGRVSSYEQYF. The CDR3, as DNA: TGTGCCAGCAGCTTAGACAGCGGGAGGGTTTCGAGCTACGAGCAGTACTTC. The chain is built from TRBV11-2 and TRBJ2-7; 10 bases agree with TRBD2. Germline V gene sequence: CDR1 SGHAT, CDR2 FQNNGV. The V and J ends lost 0 bases and 3 bases, in that order; junction bases with no gene match: 8. The CDR3 runs 17 residues.

V is TRBV10-3 and J is TRBJ2-1, with TRBD2 identical over 12 bases. Germline CDR1 ENHRY, CDR2 SYGVKD. There are 18 residues in the CDR3. The ends lost 4 bases at V and 8 bases at J; junction bases unmatched: 15. This chain's CDR3 is CAISGGTTSGRFGDEQFF. The CDR3 bases are TGTGCCATCAGTGGAGGGACTACTAGCGGGAGGTTCGGGGATGAGCAGTTCTTC.

The V gene is TRBV5-6, the J gene TRBJ2-7; D perhaps matches TRBD1 (6 bases). The V gene's germline CDR1 is SGHDT and CDR2 YYEEEE. V gave up 4 bases and J gave up 6 bases, with 11 bases separating them. The CDR3 consists of 12 residues. In nucleotides, the CDR3 is TGTGCCAGCAGCCGAACAGGGCTCGAGCAGTACTTC. It specifies CASSRTGLEQYF.

The rearrangement uses TRBV7-2 and TRBJ1-5; maybe TRBD1 (5 bases). From germline, CDR1 is SGHTA and CDR2 FQGNSA. V lost 5 bases and J lost 6, with 11 bases in between. The CDR3 has 13 amino acids. CDR3 coding DNA: TGTGCCAGCAGCGTCAGGGTTGGTCAGCCCCAGCATTTT. Translating gives CASSVRVGQPQHF. Using reference TRBV7-2 and TRBJ1-5 for the parts outside the CDR3, the full variable domain is GAGVSQSPSNKVTEKGKDVELRCDPISGHTALYWYRQSLGQGLEFLIYFQGNSAPDKSGLPSDRFSAERTGGSVSTLTIQRTQQEDSAVYLCASSVRVGQPQHFGDGTRLSIL.

V and J are TRBV9 and TRBJ2-5, with D tentatively TRBD2 (5 bases). Trimming took off 2 bases at V and 2 bases at J, with 16 bases between the two ends. Germline assignment: CDR1 SGDLS and CDR2 YYNGEE. CDR3 length: 16 residues. CDR3 DNA sequence: TGTGCCAGCAGCGTCTTCCTCTCGGGGTCACAAGAGACCCAGTACTTC. Residues: CASSVFLSGSQETQYF.

A word on this clone: Relative to the germline gene, one junction end is altered; a read error may explain this. V gene TRBV7-9 combines with J gene TRBJ2-2, with TRBD2 identical over 11 bases. CDR3 length: 15 amino acids. Germline V gene sequence: CDR1 SEHNR, CDR2 FQNEAQ (reference sequence). CDR3 nucleotides: TGTTCCAGCAGCTTACAACTAGCGGGAGCCGGGGAGCTGTTTTTT. The encoded protein is CSSSLQLAGAGELFF.

V and J are TRBV13 and TRBJ2-7; D is ambiguous. The CDR3 runs to 12 residues. Germline values: CDR1 PRHDT, CDR2 FYEKMQ (reference sequence). V was pared by 5 bases and J by 4 bases, with 9 bases between. CDR3 in DNA: TGTGCCAGCAGCAACCGCCTATACGAGCAGTACTTC. Residues: CASSNRLYEQYF.